One and the same sample provided the 21 T cell receptor beta chains below, sequenced in a study of blood T cell repertoires in COVID-19. The data were produced by immunoSEQ multiplex PCR, yet TCRdb's version contains in-frame clones alone and is incomplete. The sample includes 90,000 to 130,000 clones, 87% of them seen just once. Sample: peripheral blood. Receptors originate from a human donor in a cohort sampled during active COVID-19.

The chain uses TRBV28 and TRBJ1-2; 7 nucleotides match TRBD1. This CDR3 is built from 16 residues. Germline V CDR1 and CDR2: MDHEN, SYDVKM. The trim removed 6 bases at V and 7 bases at J, leaving 17 bases unmatched. CDR3 bases: TGTGCCAGCAGCTCGACCCCGACAGGGTCTCGTTCTGGCTACACCTTC. It specifies CASSSTPTGSRSGYTF.

The J gene is TRBJ2-2, the V gene TRBV6-5; 14 bases agree with TRBD2. This CDR3 has 15 residues. J gave up 5 bases and V 6 bases, and 2 bases lay outside the gene matches. Germline CDR1 and CDR2: MNHEY and SVGAGI. This CDR3 reads CASRRLAGGTGELFF. DNA for the CDR3: TGTGCCAGCAGACGACTAGCGGGGGGGACCGGGGAGCTGTTTTTT.

The CDR3 DNA follows: TGCAGCGTTGATAAACGGGGGGCTAACTATGGCTACACCTTC. This sequence encodes CSVDKRGANYGYTF. The chain is built from TRBV29-1 and TRBJ1-2, with D possibly being TRBD1 (5 bases). Germline loops: CDR1 SQVTM, CDR2 ANQGSEA. V was shortened by 3 bases and J by 0 bases, with 11 bases between the two germline ends. The CDR3 length is 14 residues.

This clone was detected only once. This chain joins TRBV7-9 and TRBJ2-5; 10 bases are a match to TRBD1. From germline, CDR1 is SEHNR and CDR2 FQNEAQ (reference sequence). V lost 1 base and J lost 2; bases outside the gene matches: 1. The CDR3 extends over 15 amino acids. Here the CDR3 reads CASSLGTGGQETQYF. The CDR3 DNA follows: TGTGCCAGCAGCTTAGGGACAGGGGGGCAAGAGACCCAGTACTTC.

The chain couples TRBV6-5 to TRBJ2-7, with TRBD1 identical over 8 bases. This CDR3 region has 15 residues. Germline V gene sequence: CDR1 MNHEY, CDR2 SVGAGI. V shed 2 bases and J 0 bases; nucleotides not matched to a gene: 3. The CDR3, as DNA: TGTGCCAGCAGTTACCGCGGACAGGGCTCCTACGAGCAGTACTTC. Protein product: CASSYRGQGSYEQYF.

V gene TRBV9 combines with J gene TRBJ1-4; tentatively, D is TRBD1 (6 bases). From germline, CDR1 is SGDLS and CDR2 YYNGEE. The CDR3 extends over 14 amino acids. V lost 3 bases to trimming and J lost 4 bases, with 10 bases between them. CDR3: CASSATGFNEKLFF. The CDR3 DNA reads as TGTGCCAGCAGCGCGACAGGTTTTAATGAAAAACTGTTTTTT.

This chain uses TRBV7-9 with TRBJ2-4, with TRBD2 matching over 8 bases. The CDR3 contains 17 residues. CDR1 and CDR2 (germline): SEHNR, FQNEAQ (reference sequence). The V and J ends lost 0 bases and 7 bases, in that order; junction bases with no gene match: 11. The CDR3 DNA is TGTGCCAGCAGCTTAGCGCAAAGCGGGAGAGCACATAACATTCAGTACTTC. Its translation: CASSLAQSGRAHNIQYF.

J is TRBJ2-7 and V is TRBV19, with D possibly being TRBD2 (7 bases). Germline CDR1 reads LNHDA; CDR2 reads SQIVND (reference sequence). Trimming removed 3 bases from V and 1 base from J, with 10 bases in between. The length of the CDR3 is 14 residues. The CDR3 loop is CASSIGGASYEQYF. The CDR3 DNA is TGTGCCAGTAGTATTGGGGGGGCATCCTACGAGCAGTACTTC.

In this sample, this clone turned up once. The chain recombines TRBV7-8 with TRBJ2-5; D may be TRBD2 (6 bases). The CDR3 contains 13 residues. In germline, CDR1 is SGHVS, CDR2 FQNEAQ. V was shortened by 5 bases and J by 3 bases, with 10 bases between the two germline ends. The CDR3 is CASSPGGEETQYF. CDR3 DNA sequence: TGTGCCAGCAGCCCCGGGGGTGAAGAGACCCAGTACTTC. The full variable domain, in which reference TRBV7-8 and TRBJ2-5 provide the parts outside the CDR3, is GAGVSQSPRYKVAKRGQDVALRCDPISGHVSLFWYQQALGQGPEFLTYFQNEAQLDKSGLPSDRFFAERPEGSVSTLKIQRTQQEDSAVYLCASSPGGEETQYFGPGTRLLVL.

This sequence joins TRBV21-1 and TRBJ1-5; the table calls TRBD1, which could not be checked here. TRBV21-1 is reported as a pseudogene. The CDR3 is 15 amino acids. CDR3 sequence (DNA): TGTGCCGGGCCCGGCAGCCCAAATAGCAATCAGCCCCAGCATTTT. Amino acids: CAGPGSPNSNQPQHF.

The chain uses TRBV7-9 and TRBJ1-2; perhaps TRBD1 as D (5 bases). The CDR3 has 13 amino acids. The germline V and J ends were trimmed by 5 bases and 4 bases, with 11 bases remaining between them. Germline CDR1 is SEHNR and CDR2 is FQNEAQ (reference sequence). In DNA, the CDR3 is TGTGCCAGCAGCGAGACAGCCCTCTATGGCTACACCTTC. Translation: CASSETALYGYTF.

The chain has TRBV28 and TRBJ1-4; no definite D call. The germline CDR1 and CDR2 sequences are MDHEN and SYDVKM. V was clipped by 5 bases and J by 7 bases, with 17 bases between them. CDR3 length: 15 residues. DNA of the CDR3: TGTGCCAGCAGTCTCTATCTGCCGGGAGGTGAAAAACTGTTTTTT. Its protein product is CASSLYLPGGEKLFF. Full variable domain (rest looked up from reference TRBV28 and TRBJ1-4): DVKVTQSSRYLVKRTGEKVFLECVQDMDHENMFWYRQDPGLGLRLIYFSYDVKMKEKGDIPEGYSVSREKKERFSLILESASTNQTSMYLCASSLYLPGGEKLFFGSGTQLSVL.

This rearrangement joins TRBV7-6 to TRBJ2-1; 11 bases are shared with TRBD2. J lost 10 bases, V lost 5 bases, and 10 bases had no gene match. From germline, CDR1 is SGHVS and CDR2 FNYEAQ. This CDR3 is built from 15 residues. As DNA, the CDR3 is TGTGCCAGCAGCCTACCTCGCGGGACTAGCGGCGAGCAGTTCTTC. Residues: CASSLPRGTSGEQFF.

Comment on this clone: The junction and the germline gene differ at one end; a read error may be behind it. V usage is TRBV7-2 and J usage is TRBJ1-5; 7 bases map to TRBD1. The CDR3 has 16 amino acids. The germline V gene encodes CDR1 SGHTA and CDR2 FQGNSA. This chain's CDR3 is CASSVAGTVLNQPQHF. In nucleotides, the CDR3 is TGTGCCAGCAGCGTAGCCGGGACAGTGCTCAATCAGCCCCAGCATTTT. The full variable domain, completed using reference TRBV7-2 and TRBJ1-5, is GAGVSQSPSNKVTEKGKDVELRCDPISGHTALYWYRQSLGQGLEFLIYFQGNSAPDKSGLPSDRFSAERTGGSVSTLTIQRTQQEDSAVYLCASSVAGTVLNQPQHFGDGTRLSIL.

The chain combines TRBV5-4 with TRBJ1-4, with D maybe TRBD1 (6 bases). CDR1 and CDR2 (germline): SGHNT, YYREEE (reference sequence). The CDR3 covers 15 residues. With 0 bases removed from V and 4 bases from J, the gap between germline ends came to 10 bases. The CDR3, as DNA: TGTGCCAGCAGCTTGGTTCCAGGGGATAATGAAAAACTGTTTTTT. Protein sequence: CASSLVPGDNEKLFF. The whole variable domain, filled in from reference TRBV5-4 and TRBJ1-4, reads ETGVTQSPTHLIKTRGQQVTLRCSSQSGHNTVSWYQQALGQGPQFIFQYYREEENGRGNFPPRFSGLQFPNYSSELNVNALELDDSALYLCASSLVPGDNEKLFFGSGTQLSVL.

The V and J genes are TRBV3-1 (or the pseudogene TRBV3-2) and TRBJ1-3, with 9 bases fitting TRBD1. This CDR3 is built from 17 residues. V gave up 4 bases and J gave up 1 base; unmatched junction bases: 8. Germline assignment: CDR1 LGHDT and CDR2 YNNKEL (reference sequence). CDR3 residues: CASSLRPGTGSGNTIYF. The CDR3 nucleotides read TGTGCCAGCAGCCTACGTCCCGGGACAGGGTCTGGAAACACCATATATTTT.

The chain combines TRBV6-1 with TRBJ1-5; D uncertain. The CDR3 loop spans 18 amino acids. Germline V gene lookup returns CDR1 MNHNS and CDR2 SASEGT. Trimming took 0 bases from V and 0 from J, leaving 15 bases between them. CDR3 bases: TGTGCCAGCAGTGAAGCACCGTTTACGGGATATAGCAATCAGCCCCAGCATTTT. As protein: CASSEAPFTGYSNQPQHF.

The genes are TRBV7-9 and TRBJ2-7; no reliable D call. Trimming removed 1 base at V and 2 bases at J, with 12 bases between. Germline assignment: CDR1 SEHNR and CDR2 FQNEAQ (reference sequence). The CDR3 is made up of 15 amino acids. The CDR3 DNA is TGTGCCAGCAGCTTAGGGCATAGCCAGACCTACGAGCAGTACTTC. This translates into CASSLGHSQTYEQYF.

CDR3 in amino acids: CASSQDRQGWETQYF. In DNA, the CDR3 is TGCGCCAGCAGCCAAGATCGGCAGGGATGGGAGACCCAGTACTTC. The V gene is TRBV4-1, the J gene TRBJ2-5; D possibly corresponds to TRBD1 (5 bases). Trimming took off 0 bases at V and 5 bases at J, with 13 bases between the two ends. This CDR3 has 15 amino acids. The germline V gene has CDR1 MGHRA and CDR2 YSYEKL.

The V gene is TRBV5-1, the J gene TRBJ2-6; TRBD1 might be the D (6 bases). Trimming removed 0 bases from V and 0 bases from J, with 10 bases in between. This CDR3 spans 17 amino acids. Germline CDR1 and CDR2: SGHRS and YFSETQ. Here the CDR3 reads CASSLGDTNSGANVLTF. In DNA, the CDR3 is TGCGCCAGCAGCTTGGGGGACACGAACTCTGGGGCCAACGTCCTGACTTTC. Full variable domain (outside the CDR3, taken from reference TRBV5-1 and TRBJ2-6): KAGVTQTPRYLIKTRGQQVTLSCSPISGHRSVSWYQQTPGQGLQFLFEYFSETQRNKGNFPGRFSGRQFSNSRSEMNVSTLELGDSALYLCASSLGDTNSGANVLTFGAGSRLTVL.

The gene calls are TRBV3-1 (or the pseudogene TRBV3-2) and TRBJ1-1; 8 bases agree with TRBD1. The V and J ends lost 6 bases and 8 bases, in that order; junction bases with no gene match: 2. Germline CDR1 and CDR2: LGHDT and YNNKEL (reference sequence). This CDR3 spans 11 amino acids. The CDR3 spells CASRGTGEAFF. CDR3 nucleotides: TGTGCCAGCAGGGGGACAGGAGAAGCTTTCTTT.